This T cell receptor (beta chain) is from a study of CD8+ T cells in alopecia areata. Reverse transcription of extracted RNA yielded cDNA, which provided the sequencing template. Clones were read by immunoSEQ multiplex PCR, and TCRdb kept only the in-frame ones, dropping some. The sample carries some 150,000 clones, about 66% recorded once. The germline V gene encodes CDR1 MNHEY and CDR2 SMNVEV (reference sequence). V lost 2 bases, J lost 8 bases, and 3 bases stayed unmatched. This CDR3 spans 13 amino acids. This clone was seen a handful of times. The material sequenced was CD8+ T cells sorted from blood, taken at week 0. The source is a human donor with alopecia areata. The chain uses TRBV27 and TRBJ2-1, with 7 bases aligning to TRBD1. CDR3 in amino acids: CASSLDRGHEQFF. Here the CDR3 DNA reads TGTGCCAGCAGTTTAGATAGGGGGCATGAGCAGTTCTTC.